This is a list of T cell receptor beta chains from one sample in a study of cytotoxic CD8 clonotypes in ibrutinib-treated CLL. Here immunoSEQ multiplex PCR was the method, and the copy in TCRdb shows in-frame clones only, minus some. The repertoire holds roughly 300,000 clones, with 70% to 80% as singletons. Here the sequenced sample was PBMCs, taken at disease progression, from a patient treated with ibrutinib. Source of these receptors: a human donor with chronic lymphocytic leukemia. CDR3s include the opening cysteine and the closing phenylalanine or tryptophan. The D gene is left open where the match is weak. Size tells how often a clone was seen (once, few, many) or the class of an expanded clone, and some rows leave it out.

clone_size: NA; v_call: TRBV5-8; d_call: TRBD1; cdr3_length: 16; j_call: TRBJ2-2; cdr3_aa: CASSFIGTGGTGELFF; cdr3_nt: TGTGCCAGCAGCTTTATAGGGACAGGGGGCACCGGGGAGCTGTTTTTT
clone_size: NA; v_call: TRBV27; d_call: NA; cdr3_length: 14; j_call: TRBJ2-7; cdr3_aa: CASSLSSFSYEQYF; cdr3_nt: TGTGCCAGCAGTTTATCCTCCTTCTCCTACGAGCAGTACTTC
clone_size: NA; v_call: TRBV2; d_call: NA; cdr3_length: 13; j_call: TRBJ2-1; cdr3_aa: CASSEAHRVGQFF; cdr3_nt: TGTGCCAGCAGTGAAGCGCACCGCGTCGGGCAGTTCTTC
clone_size: NA; v_call: TRBV7-8; d_call: TRBD1; cdr3_length: 17; j_call: TRBJ2-7; cdr3_aa: CASSGGGAGTGFYEQYF; cdr3_nt: TGTGCCAGCAGCGGTGGTGGTGCCGGGACAGGGTTTTACGAGCAGTACTTC
clone_size: few; v_call: TRBV5-1; d_call: TRBD1; cdr3_length: 14; j_call: TRBJ2-7; cdr3_aa: CASSLGTGFYEQYF; cdr3_nt: TGCGCCAGCAGCTTAGGGACAGGGTTCTACGAGCAGTACTTC
clone_size: NA; v_call: TRBV10-3; d_call: NA; cdr3_length: 15; j_call: TRBJ2-7; cdr3_aa: CAISDGTVHSYEQYF; cdr3_nt: TGTGCCATCAGTGATGGGACGGTTCACTCCTACGAGCAGTACTTC
clone_size: NA; v_call: TRBV4-1; d_call: NA; cdr3_length: 14; j_call: TRBJ1-5; cdr3_aa: CASSQDGRDQPQHF; cdr3_nt: TGCGCCAGCAGCCAAGATGGAAGAGATCAGCCCCAGCATTTT
clone_size: NA; v_call: TRBV7-6; d_call: TRBD2; cdr3_length: 16; j_call: TRBJ2-7; cdr3_aa: CASSRGTSGRNYEQYF; cdr3_nt: TGTGCCAGCAGCCGGGGGACTAGCGGGAGGAACTACGAGCAGTACTTC
clone_size: NA; v_call: TRBV5-3; d_call: NA; cdr3_length: 10; j_call: TRBJ2-5; cdr3_aa: CAKNLSDQYF; cdr3_nt: TGTGCCAAAAACCTTAGTGATCAGTACTTC
clone_size: once; v_call: TRBV9; d_call: NA; cdr3_length: 15; j_call: TRBJ2-1; cdr3_aa: CASSVGVRSYNEQFF; cdr3_nt: TGTGCCAGCAGCGTGGGGGTGAGGTCCTACAATGAGCAGTTCTTC
clone_size: NA; v_call: TRBV18; d_call: TRBD1; cdr3_length: 15; j_call: TRBJ2-7; cdr3_aa: CASSQERGQGFEQYF; cdr3_nt: TGTGCCAGCTCGCAAGAAAGGGGACAGGGGTTCGAGCAGTACTTC
clone_size: NA; v_call: TRBV10-3; d_call: TRBD2; cdr3_length: 18; j_call: TRBJ2-1; cdr3_aa: CAISEGGTSGSAYNEQFF; cdr3_nt: TGTGCCATCAGTGAGGGAGGGACTAGCGGGAGCGCGTACAATGAGCAGTTCTTC
clone_size: NA; v_call: TRBV11-3; d_call: NA; cdr3_length: 14; j_call: TRBJ2-5; cdr3_aa: CASSRLGTTETQYF; cdr3_nt: TGTGCCAGCAGTCGTCTCGGGACAACAGAGACCCAGTACTTC
clone_size: NA; v_call: TRBV9; d_call: NA; cdr3_length: 12; j_call: TRBJ1-1; cdr3_aa: CASSVGHPPAFF; cdr3_nt: TGTGCCAGCAGCGTAGGGCACCCCCCGGCTTTCTTT
clone_size: NA; v_call: TRBV5-6; d_call: NA; cdr3_length: 15; j_call: TRBJ1-2; cdr3_aa: CASSLADGHPKGYTF; cdr3_nt: TGTGCCAGCAGCTTGGCCGACGGACACCCAAAAGGCTACACCTTC
clone_size: NA; v_call: TRBV5-4; d_call: NA; cdr3_length: 14; j_call: TRBJ2-3; cdr3_aa: CASSLGLNTDTQYF; cdr3_nt: TGTGCCAGCAGCTTGGGGCTAAACACAGATACGCAGTATTTT
clone_size: NA; v_call: TRBV25-1; d_call: TRBD2; cdr3_length: 16; j_call: TRBJ2-2; cdr3_aa: CASRPGLADNTGELFF; cdr3_nt: TGTGCCAGCAGACCGGGACTAGCGGACAACACCGGGGAGCTGTTTTTT
clone_size: NA; v_call: TRBV28; d_call: NA; cdr3_length: 13; j_call: TRBJ2-7; cdr3_aa: CASNRDIPYEQYF; cdr3_nt: TGTGCCAGCAACCGGGACATCCCCTACGAGCAGTACTTC
clone_size: NA; v_call: TRBV28; d_call: TRBD2; cdr3_length: 17; j_call: TRBJ2-7; cdr3_aa: CASSYSRTSGAYYEQYF; cdr3_nt: TGTGCCAGCAGCTACTCCCGAACTAGCGGGGCCTACTACGAGCAGTACTTC
clone_size: few; v_call: TRBV2; d_call: TRBD2; cdr3_length: 14; j_call: TRBJ2-7; cdr3_aa: CASSEGGGTYEQYF; cdr3_nt: TGTGCCAGCAGTGAAGGCGGGGGGACCTACGAGCAGTACTTC
clone_size: few; v_call: TRBV18; d_call: NA; cdr3_length: 15; j_call: TRBJ1-4; cdr3_aa: CASSQGSETNEKLFF; cdr3_nt: TGTGCCAGCTCACAGGGGTCCGAAACTAATGAAAAACTGTTTTTT
clone_size: NA; v_call: TRBV6-6; d_call: TRBD2; cdr3_length: 13; j_call: TRBJ2-7; cdr3_aa: CASSYGREYEQYF; cdr3_nt: TGTGCCAGCAGTTACGGGAGGGAATACGAGCAGTACTTC
clone_size: NA; v_call: TRBV11-3; d_call: NA; cdr3_length: 13; j_call: TRBJ2-1; cdr3_aa: CASSIFGGLEQFF; cdr3_nt: TGTGCCAGCAGTATCTTCGGAGGGCTTGAGCAGTTCTTC
clone_size: NA; v_call: TRBV29-1; d_call: TRBD2; cdr3_length: 14; j_call: TRBJ2-7; cdr3_aa: CSVVPAGGPYEQYF; cdr3_nt: TGCAGCGTTGTGCCAGCGGGAGGGCCCTACGAGCAGTACTTC
clone_size: NA; v_call: TRBV20-1; d_call: NA; cdr3_length: 11; j_call: TRBJ2-2; cdr3_aa: CSAWGTGELFF; cdr3_nt: TGCAGTGCTTGGGGCACCGGGGAGCTGTTTTTT
clone_size: NA; v_call: TRBV6-1; d_call: NA; cdr3_length: 12; j_call: TRBJ2-4; cdr3_aa: CARRVAKNIQYF; cdr3_nt: TGTGCCAGGCGCGTAGCCAAAAACATTCAGTACTTC
clone_size: NA; v_call: TRBV2; d_call: NA; cdr3_length: 14; j_call: TRBJ2-7; cdr3_aa: CASSISRGSDEQYF; cdr3_nt: TGTGCCAGCAGTATCTCGCGGGGCTCAGACGAGCAGTACTTC
clone_size: NA; v_call: TRBV19; d_call: NA; cdr3_length: 12; j_call: TRBJ1-5; cdr3_aa: CASRQSNQPQHF; cdr3_nt: TGTGCCAGCAGACAGAGTAATCAGCCCCAGCATTTT